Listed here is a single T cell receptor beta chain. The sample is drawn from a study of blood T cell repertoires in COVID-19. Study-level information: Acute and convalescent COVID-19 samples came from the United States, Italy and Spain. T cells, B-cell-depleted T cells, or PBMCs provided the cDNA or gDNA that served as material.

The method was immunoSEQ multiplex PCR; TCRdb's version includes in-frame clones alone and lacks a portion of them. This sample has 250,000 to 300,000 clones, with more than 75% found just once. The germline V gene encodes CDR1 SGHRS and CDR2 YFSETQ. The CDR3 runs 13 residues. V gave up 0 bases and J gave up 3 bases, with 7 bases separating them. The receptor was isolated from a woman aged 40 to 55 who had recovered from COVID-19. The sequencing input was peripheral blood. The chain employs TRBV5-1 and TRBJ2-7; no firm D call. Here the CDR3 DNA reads TGCGCCAGCAGCTTGGTTACCAGCTACGAGCAGTACTTC. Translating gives CASSLVTSYEQYF.